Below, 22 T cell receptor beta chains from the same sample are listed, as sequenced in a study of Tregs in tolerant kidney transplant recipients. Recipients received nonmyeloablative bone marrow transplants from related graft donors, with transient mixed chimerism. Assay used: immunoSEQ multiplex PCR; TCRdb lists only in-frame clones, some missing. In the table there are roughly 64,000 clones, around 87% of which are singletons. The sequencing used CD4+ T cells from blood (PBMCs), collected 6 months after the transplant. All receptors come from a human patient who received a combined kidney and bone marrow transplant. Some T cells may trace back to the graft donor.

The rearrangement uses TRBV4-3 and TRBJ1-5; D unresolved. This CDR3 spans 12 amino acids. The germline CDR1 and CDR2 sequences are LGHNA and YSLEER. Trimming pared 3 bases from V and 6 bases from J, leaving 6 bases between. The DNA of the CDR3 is TGCGCCAGCAGCCAGCCAGGTCAGCCCCAGCATTTT. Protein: CASSQPGQPQHF.

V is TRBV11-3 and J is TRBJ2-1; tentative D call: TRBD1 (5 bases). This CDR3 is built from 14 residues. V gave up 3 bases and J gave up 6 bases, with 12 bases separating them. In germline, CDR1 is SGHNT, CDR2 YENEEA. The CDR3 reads CASSLGRAINEQFF. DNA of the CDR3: TGTGCCAGCAGCTTGGGCAGGGCCATCAATGAGCAGTTCTTC. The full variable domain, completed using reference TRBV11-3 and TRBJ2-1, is EAGVVQSPRYKIIEKKQPVAFWCNPISGHNTLYWYLQNLGQGPELLIRYENEEAVDDSQLPKDRFSAERLKGVDSTLKIQPAELGDSAVYLCASSLGRAINEQFFGPGTRLTVL.

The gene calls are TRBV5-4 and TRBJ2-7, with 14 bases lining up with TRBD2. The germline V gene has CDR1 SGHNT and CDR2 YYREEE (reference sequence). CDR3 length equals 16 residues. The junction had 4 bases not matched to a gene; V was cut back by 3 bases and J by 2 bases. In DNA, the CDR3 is TGTGCCAGCAGCTCCGGACTAGCGGGGGGTACCTACGAGCAGTACTTC. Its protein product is CASSSGLAGGTYEQYF.

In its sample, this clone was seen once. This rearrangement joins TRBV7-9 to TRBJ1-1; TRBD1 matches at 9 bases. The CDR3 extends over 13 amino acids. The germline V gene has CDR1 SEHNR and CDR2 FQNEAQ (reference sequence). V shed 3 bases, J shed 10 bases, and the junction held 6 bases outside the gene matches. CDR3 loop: CASSFGQGQAAFF. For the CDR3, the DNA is TGTGCCAGCAGCTTCGGACAGGGGCAGGCAGCTTTCTTT.

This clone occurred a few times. The CDR3 DNA reads TGCGCCAGCAGTAGAGGGCAGGGGAGGGATGAAAAACTGTTTTTT. Protein: CASSRGQGRDEKLFF. This chain connects TRBV10-2 to TRBJ1-4; TRBD1 is a possible D gene (6 bases). This CDR3 contains 15 residues. V was trimmed by 5 bases and J by 6 bases, leaving 16 bases between them. Germline V gene lookup returns CDR1 WSHSY and CDR2 SAAADI.

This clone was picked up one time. In DNA, the CDR3 is TGTGCAAGTCGTCCACGACAGGAGATGAACACTGAAGCTTTCTTT. Its protein product is CASRPRQEMNTEAFF. The chain carries TRBV12-2 and TRBJ1-1; the D call of TRBD1 is as the table states it, not checked on the DNA. TRBV12-2 is a pseudogene. The CDR3 is 15 amino acids.

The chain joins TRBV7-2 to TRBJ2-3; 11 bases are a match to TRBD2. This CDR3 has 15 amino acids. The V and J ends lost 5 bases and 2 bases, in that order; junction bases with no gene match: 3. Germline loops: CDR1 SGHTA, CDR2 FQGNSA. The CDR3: CASSQLAGVTDTQYF. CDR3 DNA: TGTGCCAGCAGCCAACTAGCGGGAGTCACAGATACGCAGTATTTT. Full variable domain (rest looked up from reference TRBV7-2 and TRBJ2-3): GAGVSQSPSNKVTEKGKDVELRCDPISGHTALYWYRQSLGQGLEFLIYFQGNSAPDKSGLPSDRFSAERTGGSVSTLTIQRTQQEDSAVYLCASSQLAGVTDTQYFGPGTRLTVL.

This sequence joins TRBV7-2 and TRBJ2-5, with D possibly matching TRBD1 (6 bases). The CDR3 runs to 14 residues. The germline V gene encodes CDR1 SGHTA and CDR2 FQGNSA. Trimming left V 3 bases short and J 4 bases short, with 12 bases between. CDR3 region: CASSFLPGVETQYF. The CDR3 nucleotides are TGTGCCAGCAGCTTTCTACCAGGGGTAGAGACCCAGTACTTC.

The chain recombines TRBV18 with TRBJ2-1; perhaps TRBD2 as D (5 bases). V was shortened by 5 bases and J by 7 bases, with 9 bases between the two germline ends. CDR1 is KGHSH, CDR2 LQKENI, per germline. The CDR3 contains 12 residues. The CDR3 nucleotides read TGTGCCAGCTCAGGCAGCGGTAATGAGCAGTTCTTC. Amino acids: CASSGSGNEQFF.

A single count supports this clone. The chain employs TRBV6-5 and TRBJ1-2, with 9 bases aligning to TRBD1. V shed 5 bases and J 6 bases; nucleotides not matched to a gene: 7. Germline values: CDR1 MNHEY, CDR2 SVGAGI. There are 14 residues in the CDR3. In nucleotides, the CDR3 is TGTGCCAGCAGTAAACAGGGGGCGATGGATGGCTACACCTTC. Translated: CASSKQGAMDGYTF.

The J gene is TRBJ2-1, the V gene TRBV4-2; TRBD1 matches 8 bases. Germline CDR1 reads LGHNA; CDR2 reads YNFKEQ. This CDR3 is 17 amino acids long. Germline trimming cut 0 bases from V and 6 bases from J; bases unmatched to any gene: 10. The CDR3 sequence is CASSQDRGQGMGNEQFF. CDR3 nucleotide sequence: TGTGCCAGCAGCCAAGATAGAGGACAGGGTATGGGCAATGAGCAGTTCTTC.

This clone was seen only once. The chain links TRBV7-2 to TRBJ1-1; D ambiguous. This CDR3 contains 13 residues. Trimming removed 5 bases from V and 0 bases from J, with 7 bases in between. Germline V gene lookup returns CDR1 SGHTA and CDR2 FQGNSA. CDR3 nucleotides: TGTGCCAGCAGCCCACATATGAACACTGAAGCTTTCTTT. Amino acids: CASSPHMNTEAFF.

CDR3 DNA: TGTGCCAGTAACCCGACTAGCGTGACCGGGGAGCTGTTTTTT. This gives the protein CASNPTSVTGELFF. The chain carries TRBV19 and TRBJ2-2; 8 nucleotides match TRBD2. The CDR3 spans 14 residues. V shed 7 bases and J 5 bases; nucleotides not matched to a gene: 6. Germline assignment: CDR1 LNHDA and CDR2 SQIVND (reference sequence).

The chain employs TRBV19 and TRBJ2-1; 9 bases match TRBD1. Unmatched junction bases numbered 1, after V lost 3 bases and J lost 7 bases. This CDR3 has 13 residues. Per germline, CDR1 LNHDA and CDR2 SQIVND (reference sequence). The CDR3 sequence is CASSMDRGNEQFF. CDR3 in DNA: TGTGCCAGTAGTATGGACAGGGGAAATGAGCAGTTCTTC.

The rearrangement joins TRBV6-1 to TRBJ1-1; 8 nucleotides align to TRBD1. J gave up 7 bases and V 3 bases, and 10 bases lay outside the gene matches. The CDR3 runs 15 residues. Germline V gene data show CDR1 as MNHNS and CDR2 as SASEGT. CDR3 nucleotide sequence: TGTGCCAGCAGTGAGTTAAGGCAGGGGGCGAGTGAAGCTTTCTTT. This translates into CASSELRQGASEAFF.

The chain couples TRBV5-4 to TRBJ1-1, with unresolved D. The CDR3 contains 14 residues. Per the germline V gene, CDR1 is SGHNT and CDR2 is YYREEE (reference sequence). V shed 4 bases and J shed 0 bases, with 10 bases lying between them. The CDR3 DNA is TGTGCCAGCAGCATGACTAGTATGAACACTGAAGCTTTCTTT. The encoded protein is CASSMTSMNTEAFF.

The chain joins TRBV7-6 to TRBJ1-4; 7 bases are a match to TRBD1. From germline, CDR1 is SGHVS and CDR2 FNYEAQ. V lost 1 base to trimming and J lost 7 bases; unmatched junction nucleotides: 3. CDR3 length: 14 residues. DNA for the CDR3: TGTGCCAGCAGCTTAGAAGGACAGGCTGAAAAACTGTTTTTT. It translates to CASSLEGQAEKLFF. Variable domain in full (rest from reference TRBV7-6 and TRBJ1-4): GAGVSQSPRYKVTKRGQDVALRCDPISGHVSLYWYRQALGQGPEFLTYFNYEAQQDKSGLPNDRFSAERPEGSISTLTIQRTEQRDSAMYRCASSLEGQAEKLFFGSGTQLSVL.

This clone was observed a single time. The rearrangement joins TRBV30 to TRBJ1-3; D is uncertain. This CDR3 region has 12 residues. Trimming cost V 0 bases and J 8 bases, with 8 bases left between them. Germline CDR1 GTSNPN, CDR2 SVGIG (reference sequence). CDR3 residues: CAWSVQPHTIYF. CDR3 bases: TGTGCCTGGAGTGTACAACCCCACACCATATATTTT.

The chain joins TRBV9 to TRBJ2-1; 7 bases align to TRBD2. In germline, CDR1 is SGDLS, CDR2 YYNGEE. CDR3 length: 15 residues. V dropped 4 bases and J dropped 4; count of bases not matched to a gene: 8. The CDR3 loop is CASSPGGGRYNEQFF. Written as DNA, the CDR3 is TGTGCCAGCAGCCCAGGCGGGGGTCGGTACAATGAGCAGTTCTTC. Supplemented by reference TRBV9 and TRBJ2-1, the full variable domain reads DSGVTQTPKHLITATGQRVTLRCSPRSGDLSVYWYQQSLDQGLQFLIQYYNGEERAKGNILERFSAQQFPDLHSELNLSSLELGDSALYFCASSPGGGRYNEQFFGPGTRLTVL.

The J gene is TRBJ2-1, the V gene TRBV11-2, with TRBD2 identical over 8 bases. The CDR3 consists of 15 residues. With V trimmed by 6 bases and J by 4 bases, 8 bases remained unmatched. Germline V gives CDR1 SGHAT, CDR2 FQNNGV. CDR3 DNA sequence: TGTGCCAGCAGTAGCCGGGGGGGGATATACAATGAGCAGTTCTTC. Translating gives CASSSRGGIYNEQFF.

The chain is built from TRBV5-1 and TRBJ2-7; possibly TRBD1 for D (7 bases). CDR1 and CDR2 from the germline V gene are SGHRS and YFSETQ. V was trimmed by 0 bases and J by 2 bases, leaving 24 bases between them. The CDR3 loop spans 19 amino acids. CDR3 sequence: CASSLADRAATSQTYEQYF. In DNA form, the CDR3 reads TGCGCCAGCAGCTTGGCCGACAGGGCGGCGACTAGTCAGACCTACGAGCAGTACTTC.

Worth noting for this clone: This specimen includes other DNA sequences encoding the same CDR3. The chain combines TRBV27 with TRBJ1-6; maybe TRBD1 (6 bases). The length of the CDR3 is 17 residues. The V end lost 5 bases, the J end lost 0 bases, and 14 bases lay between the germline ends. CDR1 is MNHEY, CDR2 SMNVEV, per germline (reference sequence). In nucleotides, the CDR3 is TGTGCCAGCAGTACCCGGACAGTAAGCTCCTATAATTCACCCCTCCACTTT. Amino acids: CASSTRTVSSYNSPLHF.